What follows describes a single TCR beta chain. Its antigen is not known. Repertoires were generated with immunoSEQ multiplex PCR, while TCRdb's copy carries only in-frame clones and drops some. There are around 140,000 clones in the sample; roughly 85% occur only once, and roughly 8.7% lies in the top ten. CDR1 and CDR2 (germline): MRHNA, SNTAGT. The CDR3 spans 15 residues. Trimming removed 9 bases at V and 8 bases at J, with 23 bases between. These data come from a study of T cell responses to AZD1222 COVID-19 vaccine. Findings of the study overall: Clonal diversity may have been underestimated, and the donors were mostly white British, with more females than males. Only a handful of people who got AZD1222 tested seropositive at baseline. There were repertoire samples only from the period after the peak T cell response.

This TCR was recovered from an adult who received the MenACWY meningococcal vaccine as a control. Sequenced here: peripheral blood, sampled 28 days after the second dose of the MenACWY control vaccine. The chain links TRBV6-4 to TRBJ2-4; D is perhaps TRBD2 (6 bases). This CDR3 is CASTAGRKYEDIQYF. CDR3 DNA: TGTGCCAGTACGGCGGGACGGAAGTACGAGGACATTCAGTACTTC.